One and the same sample provided the 26 T cell receptor beta chains below, sequenced in a study of blood T cells in healthy people across ages. Combining a sample-barcoded 5' primer with a J-beta primer mix, a second PCR ran for 7 to 11 cycles. Each CDR3 protein is one row after TCRdb ran MiXCR on the 5' RACE reads. The top ten clones hold approximately 14% of a sample with 850,000 to 1,100,000 distinct CDR3 sequences, 35% to 40% of them seen once. Sequenced sample: blood. The receptor source for this set is a young man in good health.

The V gene is TRBV6-2 or TRBV6-3, the J gene TRBJ2-2, with D uncertain. CDR3 length: 14 residues. Looked up from germline, CDR1 is MNHEY and CDR2 is SVGEGT. V shed 5 bases and J shed 7 bases, with 14 bases lying between them. The CDR3 DNA follows: TGTGCCAGCAGTCCAGGACCCTACGTCGGGGAGCTGTTTTTT. It is translated as CASSPGPYVGELFF.

This chain uses TRBV25-1 with TRBJ2-3; D unresolved. Germline CDR1 and CDR2: MGHDK and SYGVNS. V shed 3 bases and J shed 5 bases, with 12 bases lying between them. CDR3 size: 14 residues. The CDR3 DNA sequence: TGTGCCAGCAGTGAGGCCTTAGTCGGAGATACGCAGTATTTT. Protein product: CASSEALVGDTQYF. The variable domain in full, with the rest retrieved from reference TRBV25-1 and TRBJ2-3, is EADIYQTPRYLVIGTGKKITLECSQTMGHDKMYWYQQDPGMELHLIHYSYGVNSTEKGDLSSESTVSRIRTEHFPLTLESARPSHTSQYLCASSEALVGDTQYFGPGTRLTVL.

V usage is TRBV4-1 and J usage is TRBJ1-4; D is undetermined. Per the germline V gene, CDR1 is MGHRA and CDR2 is YSYEKL. This CDR3 has 18 amino acids. Trimming removed 5 bases at V and 6 bases at J, with 25 bases between. The CDR3 region is CASSDTTGHPEIYEKLFF. CDR3 nucleotide sequence: TGCGCCAGCAGCGACACCACCGGGCACCCAGAAATTTATGAAAAACTGTTTTTT.

The chain recombines TRBV20-1 with TRBJ2-7; possibly TRBD1 for D (6 bases). The V end was cut by 4 bases, the J end by 0 bases, with 16 bases between. The germline V gene encodes CDR1 DFQATT and CDR2 SNEGSKA (reference sequence). The CDR3 is made up of 15 amino acids. This chain's CDR3 is CSATGQLGSSYEQYF. DNA of the CDR3: TGCAGTGCTACAGGACAGTTGGGGAGCTCCTACGAGCAGTACTTC.

This clonotype has just one count. The chain links TRBV10-3 to TRBJ2-1; D is unclear. The CDR3 contains 11 residues. CDR1 is ENHRY, CDR2 SYGVKD, per germline. V was shortened by 4 bases and J by 5 bases, with 3 bases between the two germline ends. The CDR3 loop is CAISAHNEQFF. In DNA form, the CDR3 reads TGTGCCATCAGTGCCCACAATGAGCAGTTCTTC.

In its sample, this clonotype was seen a few times. The V gene is TRBV7-8, the J gene TRBJ1-2; D uncertain. With 2 bases removed from V and 4 bases from J, the gap between germline ends came to 11 bases. The germline gives CDR1 SGHVS, CDR2 FQNEAQ. The CDR3 extends over 14 amino acids. The CDR3 loop reads CASSLLAGPYGYTF. Written as DNA, the CDR3 is TGTGCCAGCAGCTTACTTGCGGGCCCCTATGGCTACACCTTC.

This chain connects TRBV5-1 to TRBJ2-5; D unclear. Germline values: CDR1 SGHRS, CDR2 YFSETQ. This CDR3 has 13 residues. V dropped 0 bases and J dropped 7 bases, with 10 bases sitting between them. For the CDR3, the DNA is TGCGCCAGCAGCTTGGGAAGAGCAGGGACCCAGTACTTC. Translating it yields CASSLGRAGTQYF.

The chain links TRBV29-1 to TRBJ2-3; no clear D. Germline V CDR1 and CDR2: SQVTM, ANQGSEA. V lost 6 bases to trimming and J lost 9 bases, with 16 bases between them. The CDR3 totals 12 residues. The CDR3 nucleotides are TGCAGCGTCGCACAAGGATCTCACACGCAGTATTTT. Translating gives CSVAQGSHTQYF.

This clonotype came up a few times. CDR3 DNA sequence: TGCAGTGCTAGAAGGCCAGATCAAGAGACCCAGTACTTC. This sequence encodes CSARRPDQETQYF. The chain employs TRBV20-1 and TRBJ2-5, with D uncertain. Trimming removed 2 bases at V and 2 bases at J, with 9 bases between. The CDR3 runs 13 residues. Germline loops: CDR1 DFQATT, CDR2 SNEGSKA (reference sequence).

This clonotype occurred many times. This chain connects TRBV28 to TRBJ2-4, with 7 bases matching TRBD1. CDR1 and CDR2 (germline): MDHEN, SYDVKM. Trimming cost V 4 bases and J 6 bases; bases outside gene matches: 12. There are 16 residues in the CDR3. This CDR3 reads CASSYPRLTGINIQYF. CDR3 coding DNA: TGTGCCAGCAGTTACCCACGCCTGACAGGGATAAACATTCAGTACTTC.

The CDR3: CASSVTGQGNEKLFF. CDR3 DNA: TGTGCCAGCAGCGTGACGGGACAGGGTAATGAAAAACTGTTTTTT. The rearrangement uses TRBV9 and TRBJ1-4; 9 nucleotides agree with TRBD1. The CDR3 sequence is 15 residues long. J gave up 4 bases and V 2 bases, and 3 bases lay outside the gene matches. CDR1 SGDLS and CDR2 YYNGEE come from the germline V gene.

This clonotype showed up just a few times. The chain links TRBV9 to TRBJ1-2; a weak D match, TRBD1 (5 bases). The germline CDR1 and CDR2 sequences are SGDLS and YYNGEE. The CDR3 spans 17 residues. Trimming removed 3 bases at V and 0 bases at J, with 18 bases between. CDR3 sequence (DNA): TGTGCCAGCAGCGCACCCTTCGACAGCCGAGCTAACTATGGCTACACCTTC. Its translation: CASSAPFDSRANYGYTF.

The rearrangement joins TRBV20-1 to TRBJ1-2; D might be TRBD1 (5 bases). CDR1 DFQATT and CDR2 SNEGSKA come from the germline V gene (reference sequence). V was clipped by 3 bases and J by 4 bases, with 15 bases between them. This CDR3 is built from 14 residues. The CDR3 here is CSASAGTATYGYTF. The CDR3 DNA reads as TGCAGTGCTAGCGCCGGGACGGCGACCTATGGCTACACCTTC.

The chain employs TRBV27 and TRBJ1-4, with D possibly being TRBD1 (5 bases). Trimming took off 3 bases at V and 8 bases at J, with 13 bases between the two ends. Germline CDR1 and CDR2: MNHEY and SMNVEV (reference sequence). The CDR3 totals 14 residues. CDR3 sequence reads: CASSLLTRGEKLFF. The CDR3 DNA reads TGTGCCAGCAGTTTGCTTACAAGGGGAGAAAAACTGTTTTTT. The whole variable domain, remainder taken from reference TRBV27 and TRBJ1-4, is EAQVTQNPRYLITVTGKKLTVTCSQNMNHEYMSWYRQDPGLGLRQIYYSMNVEVTDKGDVPEGYKVSRKEKRNFPLILESPSPNQTSLYFCASSLLTRGEKLFFGSGTQLSVL.

V gene TRBV5-4 combines with J gene TRBJ1-2; D is uncertain. V dropped 0 bases and J dropped 7 bases, with 10 bases sitting between them. The CDR3 is 13 amino acids. Per the germline V gene, CDR1 is SGHNT and CDR2 is YYREEE (reference sequence). The CDR3 nucleotides read TGTGCCAGCAGCTTGGAGAGGGTGGGTGGCTACACCTTC. This gives the protein CASSLERVGGYTF. Looking up the rest from reference TRBV5-4 and TRBJ1-2 gives the full variable domain: ETGVTQSPTHLIKTRGQQVTLRCSSQSGHNTVSWYQQALGQGPQFIFQYYREEENGRGNFPPRFSGLQFPNYSSELNVNALELDDSALYLCASSLERVGGYTFGSGTRLTVV.

This clonotype was counted only a few times. The rearrangement joins TRBV9 to TRBJ2-1; tentatively, D is TRBD1 (6 bases). Matching the DNA end better, TRBJ2-7 makes the J call doubtful. In germline, CDR1 is SGDLS, CDR2 YYNGEE. The CDR3 spans 15 residues. The CDR3 bases are TGTGCCAGCAGCGTCTCGGACAGTCCGTCCAATGAGCAGTACTTC. It encodes CASSVSDSPSNEQYF.

This clonotype was recorded many times. The chain uses TRBV4-2 and TRBJ2-5, with a possible D match to TRBD2 (5 bases). This CDR3 contains 13 residues. V dropped 2 bases and J dropped 5 bases, with 9 bases sitting between them. Germline V gene sequence: CDR1 LGHNA, CDR2 YNFKEQ. CDR3 in DNA: TGTGCCAGCAGCCAAAGACTACATGAGACCCAGTACTTC. This encodes CASSQRLHETQYF.

The chain uses TRBV6-2 or TRBV6-3 and TRBJ2-1; 11 bases map to TRBD2. Germline V lookup: CDR1 MNHEY, CDR2 SVGEGT. This CDR3 spans 16 amino acids. The V and J ends lost 2 bases and 3 bases, in that order; junction bases with no gene match: 3. CDR3 protein: CASSYGTSGLYNEQFF. CDR3 DNA: TGTGCCAGCAGTTACGGGACTAGCGGCCTCTACAATGAGCAGTTCTTC.

This clonotype has more than one count but fewer than ten. The chain carries TRBV12-3 or TRBV12-4 and TRBJ2-5, with 12 bases aligning to TRBD2. J gave up 3 bases and V 5 bases, and 4 bases lay outside the gene matches. CDR3 length: 15 amino acids. The CDR3: CASSLRTSGEETQYF. Here the CDR3 DNA reads TGTGCCAGCAGTCTCCGGACTAGCGGGGAAGAGACCCAGTACTTC.

This clonotype came up a few times. The V and J genes are TRBV7-9 and TRBJ2-7; D uncertain. The germline V gene has CDR1 SEHNR and CDR2 FQNEAQ (reference sequence). V lost 3 bases and J lost 0, with 6 bases in between. CDR3 length equals 13 residues. The CDR3 sequence: CASSFKSSYEQYF. Written as DNA, the CDR3 is TGTGCCAGCAGCTTTAAAAGCTCCTACGAGCAGTACTTC.

Worth noting for this clonotype: An end of the junction does not agree with germline; a read error may underlie this. The chain employs TRBV7-2 and TRBJ1-2; D is unclear. From germline, CDR1 is SGHTA and CDR2 FQGNSA. The CDR3 runs 13 residues. This CDR3 is CASSVARVYGYTF. The CDR3 region has the DNA TGTGCCAGCAGCGTAGCCCGAGTCTATGGCTACACCTTC.

The chain uses TRBV7-9 and TRBJ1-5, with D unclear. The length of the CDR3 is 12 residues. Germline V lookup: CDR1 SEHNR, CDR2 FQNEAQ (reference sequence). V was trimmed by 5 bases and J by 7 bases, leaving 9 bases between them. DNA of the CDR3: TGTGCCAGCAGCGCTTTTTCCCAGCCCCAGCATTTT. Translated: CASSAFSQPQHF.

This clonotype was detected ten times or more. This chain joins TRBV10-3 and TRBJ2-3, with D unclear. V lost 11 bases and J 6 bases, leaving 27 bases between the germline ends. The CDR3 loop spans 16 amino acids. Germline CDR1 reads ENHRY; CDR2 reads SYGVKD. DNA for the CDR3: TGTGCCGAGGAAGGGAAAGCGCTTTGCGACGGGGATACGCAGTATTTT. It codes for CAEEGKALCDGDTQYF.

This clonotype was counted between two and nine times. V and J are TRBV2 and TRBJ2-3; TRBD1 or TRBD2 may be the D gene (5 bases each). Germline-derived CDR1 and CDR2 are SNHLY and FYNNEI. The ends were cut back, 2 bases at V and 4 bases at J, with 13 bases in the middle. The CDR3 has 15 residues. For the CDR3, the DNA is TGTGCCAGCAGTGAAAGGCGGGCAGGGCCAGATACGCAGTATTTT. This sequence encodes CASSERRAGPDTQYF.

In this sample, this clonotype turned up a few times. This CDR3 is CASSFTEQNIQYF. The CDR3 region has the DNA TGTGCCAGCAGTTTTACTGAGCAGAACATTCAGTACTTC. The chain employs TRBV12-3 or TRBV12-4 and TRBJ2-4; D gene unclear. The CDR3 covers 13 residues. The V and J ends lost 3 bases and 7 bases respectively, with 10 bases between them.

This clonotype was found a few times. The gene calls are TRBV2 and TRBJ2-3; the D is unclear. Germline V lookup: CDR1 SNHLY, CDR2 FYNNEI. Trimming left V 6 bases short and J 8 bases short, with 9 bases between. There are 11 residues in the CDR3. This CDR3 reads CASSADFTQYF. The DNA for the CDR3 is TGTGCCAGCAGCGCCGACTTTACGCAGTATTTT.